Below, 8 T cell receptor beta chains from the same sample are listed, as sequenced in a study of beta chain features in type 1 diabetes. Expressed TCRB transcripts were sequenced because the entire RNA isolate underwent reverse transcription. Generated by immunoSEQ multiplex PCR, the TCRdb table keeps only in-frame clones and is missing some. In the table there are 400,000 to 450,000 clones, about 15% of which are singletons. Sequencing was carried out using naive CD4+ T cells from blood. All receptors come from a man younger than 40 in good health.

This clone was observed a handful of times. The junction and the germline gene differ at one end; a read error may be behind it. V and J are TRBV4-3 and TRBJ2-5; 7 bases are shared with TRBD2. The CDR3 is made up of 16 amino acids. The germline V gene has CDR1 LGHNA and CDR2 YSLEER. The CDR3: CASSQDLGWREPTHYF. CDR3 nucleotides: TGCGCCAGCAGCCAAGATCTAGGTTGGCGGGAGCCCACCCATTACTTC.

J is TRBJ2-6 and V is TRBV7-3; D unresolved. The CDR3 is 16 residues long. Looked up from germline, CDR1 is SGHTA and CDR2 is FQGTGA. With 5 bases removed from V and 0 bases from J, the gap between germline ends came to 11 bases. CDR3 in DNA: TGTGCCAGCAGCGCTACAGCCGGCTCTGGGGCCAACGTCCTGACTTTC. Its translation is CASSATAGSGANVLTF.

There are a few counts of this clone. The chain recombines TRBV5-1 with TRBJ2-6; 11 bases are a match to TRBD2. The CDR3 runs to 23 residues. The J segment lost 0 bases and the V segment lost 2 bases, leaving 19 bases of the junction unmatched. CDR1 is SGHRS and CDR2 is YFSETQ in the germline V gene. The CDR3 DNA sequence: TGCGCCAGCAGCTTCATTCGACTAGCGGGACTGCCCGAGGTCGGCTCTGGGGCCAACGTCCTGACTTTC. It encodes CASSFIRLAGLPEVGSGANVLTF. Full variable domain (outside the CDR3, taken from reference TRBV5-1 and TRBJ2-6): KAGVTQTPRYLIKTRGQQVTLSCSPISGHRSVSWYQQTPGQGLQFLFEYFSETQRNKGNFPGRFSGRQFSNSRSEMNVSTLELGDSALYLCASSFIRLAGLPEVGSGANVLTFGAGSRLTVL.

V and J are TRBV4-3 and TRBJ2-2; either TRBD1 or TRBD2 may supply D (5 bases each). V gave up 0 bases and J gave up 1 base, with 12 bases separating them. This CDR3 comprises 17 residues. Looked up from germline, CDR1 is LGHNA and CDR2 is YSLEER. The CDR3 sequence: CASSQDMGPVNTGELFF. The CDR3, as DNA: TGCGCCAGCAGCCAAGATATGGGACCGGTGAACACCGGGGAGCTGTTTTTT.

Only a few counts were recorded for this clone. The J gene is TRBJ1-2, the V gene TRBV5-4; D not certain. The V end was cut by 0 bases, the J end by 8 bases, with 8 bases between. From germline, CDR1 is SGHNT and CDR2 YYREEE (reference sequence). The CDR3 runs to 12 residues. DNA for the CDR3: TGTGCCAGCAGCTTGGACGGGAAGGGCTACACCTTC. This gives the protein CASSLDGKGYTF.

This clone was seen only a few times. The chain links TRBV5-1 to TRBJ2-7; 10 nucleotides line up with TRBD1. CDR3 size: 15 residues. The V segment lost 0 bases and the J segment 4 bases; nucleotides outside the gene matches: 4. Germline values: CDR1 SGHRS, CDR2 YFSETQ. The CDR3 sequence: CASSLVDRGLYEQYF. CDR3 nucleotide sequence: TGCGCCAGCAGCTTGGTAGACAGGGGGCTATACGAGCAGTACTTC. The full variable domain, with the rest looked up from reference TRBV5-1 and TRBJ2-7, is KAGVTQTPRYLIKTRGQQVTLSCSPISGHRSVSWYQQTPGQGLQFLFEYFSETQRNKGNFPGRFSGRQFSNSRSEMNVSTLELGDSALYLCASSLVDRGLYEQYFGPGTRLTVT.

To note about this clone: Other DNA sequences in the sample encode the same CDR3. V gene TRBV6-5 combines with J gene TRBJ1-2; D might be TRBD1 (6 bases). The germline V gene encodes CDR1 MNHEY and CDR2 SVGAGI. V gave up 8 bases and J gave up 2 bases, with 9 bases separating them. The CDR3 length is 12 residues. DNA for the CDR3: TGTGCCAGCTCTGGACAGAACTATGGCTACACCTTC. Its protein is CASSGQNYGYTF.

The rearrangement uses TRBV6-5 and TRBJ2-7; the D gene is possibly TRBD1 (6 bases). V was trimmed by 8 bases and J by 3 bases, leaving 14 bases between them. Germline loops: CDR1 MNHEY, CDR2 SVGAGI. The CDR3 sequence is 13 residues long. The CDR3 DNA reads TGTGCCAGCCGCAGGGACATGAACTACGAGCAGTACGTC. Translated: CASRRDMNYEQYV.